The rows below give T cell receptor beta chains drawn from one sample of a study of T cells in Graves' hyperthyroidism and ophthalmopathy. MiXCR, applied by TCRdb to the multiplex PCR reads, yields one record per CDR3 protein. The table lists nearly 600,000 distinct CDR3 sequences, about 15% of them singletons. Specimen: blood. The source is a woman in her twenties or thirties with Graves' hyperthyroidism that later progressed to Graves' ophthalmopathy. The CDR3 runs from the conserved cysteine through the conserved F or W. Each record gives: clone size, D gene, J gene, V gene, CDR3 DNA, CDR3 protein. A D gene is named only where the DNA matches it firmly. Some rows have no size entry. The others give once, few or many, or a class for an expanded clone.

size: .; D: .; J: TRBJ1-4; V: TRBV2; DNA: TGTGCCAGCAGTCCAGACAGGCTCGCAACTAATGAAAAACTGTTTTTT; CDR3: CASSPDRLATNEKLFF
size: many; D: TRBD1; J: TRBJ2-3; V: TRBV20-1; DNA: TGCAGTGCTAGACAGACAGGGGATACGCAGTATTTT; CDR3: CSARQTGDTQYF
size: many; D: TRBD2; J: TRBJ2-3; V: TRBV7-2; DNA: TGTGCCAGCAGCTTAGAAGGCGGGAGGGCCGCAGATACGCAGTATTTT; CDR3: CASSLEGGRAADTQYF
size: .; D: .; J: TRBJ2-3; V: TRBV3-1; DNA: TGTGCCAGCAGCCAAGCTACGACAGGCACAGATACGCAGTATTTT; CDR3: CASSQATTGTDTQYF
size: many; D: .; J: TRBJ1-1; V: TRBV29-1; DNA: TGCAGCGTTGAGATCGGGGGAAGGGAACAAACTGAAGCTTTCTTT; CDR3: CSVEIGGREQTEAFF
size: .; D: TRBD2; J: TRBJ2-2; V: TRBV12-3/TRBV12-4; DNA: TGTGCCAGCAGTTTAATTGCGGCTAGCGGTGACACCGGGGAGCTGTTTTTT; CDR3: CASSLIAASGDTGELFF
size: many; D: .; J: TRBJ1-2; V: TRBV19; DNA: TGTGCCAGTACAATCCGCAGGGACTATGGCTACACCTTC; CDR3: CASTIRRDYGYTF
size: once; D: .; J: TRBJ2-7; V: TRBV12-3/TRBV12-4; DNA: TGTGCCAGCAGTTTAGGTAGCGTAAAGACCTACGAGCAGTACTTC; CDR3: CASSLGSVKTYEQYF
size: .; D: TRBD2; J: TRBJ2-1; V: TRBV29-1; DNA: TGCAGCGCCGGAACCGGGACTAGCGGATACAATGAGCAGTTCTTC; CDR3: CSAGTGTSGYNEQFF
size: many; D: .; J: TRBJ2-1; V: TRBV12-3/TRBV12-4; DNA: TGTGCCAGCAGTTTACCGGGGGGCGCTTACAATGAGCAGTTCTTC; CDR3: CASSLPGGAYNEQFF
size: many; D: .; J: TRBJ1-1; V: TRBV27; DNA: TGTGCCAGCAGTTCCCTCCTAAGGAAAGTGAACACTGAAGCTTTCTTT; CDR3: CASSSLLRKVNTEAFF
size: .; D: TRBD2; J: TRBJ2-1; V: TRBV7-9; DNA: TGTGCCAGCAGCTTACGACTAGCGGGAGGTAATGAGCAGTTCTTC; CDR3: CASSLRLAGGNEQFF
size: few; D: .; J: TRBJ2-7; V: TRBV19; DNA: TGTGCCAGTAGTAGCCGCCCCGGAGCCCTGACCTCCTACGAGCAGTACTTC; CDR3: CASSSRPGALTSYEQYF
size: few; D: .; J: TRBJ1-5; V: TRBV10-3; DNA: TGTGCCATCAGCGGGACCGGTTATCAGCCCCAGCATTTT; CDR3: CAISGTGYQPQHF
size: many; D: .; J: TRBJ2-7; V: TRBV2; DNA: TGTGCCAGCAGTGAAGAGGGGGGGTCCTACGAGCAGTACTTC; CDR3: CASSEEGGSYEQYF
size: many; D: .; J: TRBJ2-1; V: TRBV11-3; DNA: TGTGCCAGCAGCCCGCTAGGTGTCAGTATCCATGAGCAGTTCTTC; CDR3: CASSPLGVSIHEQFF
size: many; D: .; J: TRBJ1-1; V: TRBV3-1; DNA: TGTGCCAGCAGCCCAAGGCCATCAGGGGATACTGAAGCTTTCTTT; CDR3: CASSPRPSGDTEAFF
size: many; D: .; J: TRBJ2-3; V: TRBV6-1; DNA: TGTGCCAGCAGCCGGGGGTCGGACACAGATACGCAGTATTTT; CDR3: CASSRGSDTDTQYF
size: .; D: TRBD1; J: TRBJ2-7; V: TRBV19; DNA: TGTGCCAGTAGTATCGGCGGGACAGGGACATTCGAGCAGTACTTC; CDR3: CASSIGGTGTFEQYF
size: many; D: .; J: TRBJ2-5; V: TRBV5-6; DNA: TGTGCCAGCACCGGTGGGGCCAAGGCCCAGTACTTC; CDR3: CASTGGAKAQYF
size: many; D: .; J: TRBJ2-7; V: TRBV4-1; DNA: TGTGCCAGCAGCCAGGACAGCTACGAGCAGTACTTC; CDR3: CASSQDSYEQYF
size: many; D: .; J: TRBJ1-5; V: TRBV2; DNA: TGTGCCAGCAGTGGGCAGCGGGAACAGCCCCAGCATTTT; CDR3: CASSGQREQPQHF
size: many; D: TRBD1; J: TRBJ1-4; V: TRBV2; DNA: TGTGCCAGCAGGGGCGAATCTCGGGGACAGGGGAATGAAAAACTGTTTTTT; CDR3: CASRGESRGQGNEKLFF
size: many; D: .; J: TRBJ1-2; V: TRBV29-1; DNA: TGCAGCGTTGTCGGAGTAAGAGGCTACACCTTC; CDR3: CSVVGVRGYTF
size: many; D: .; J: TRBJ1-2; V: TRBV27; DNA: TGTGCCAGCAGTTCACGGGGAATTAATTGGAATGGCTACACCTTC; CDR3: CASSSRGINWNGYTF
size: many; D: TRBD1; J: TRBJ2-3; V: TRBV28; DNA: TGTGCCAGCAGTCCCGGACAGGTGACAGATACGCAGTATTTT; CDR3: CASSPGQVTDTQYF
size: many; D: .; J: TRBJ1-1; V: TRBV24-1; DNA: TGTGCCACCAGTGAAGAGGAGAACACTGAAGCTTTCTTT; CDR3: CATSEEENTEAFF
size: .; D: TRBD1; J: TRBJ2-1; V: TRBV18; DNA: TGTGCCAGCTCCCCTCAACAGGGGGAATACAATGAGCAGTTCTTC; CDR3: CASSPQQGEYNEQFF
size: many; D: .; J: TRBJ2-7; V: TRBV10-2; DNA: TGCGCCAGCACGGACCTTCGGGGGAGGTACGAGCAGTACTTC; CDR3: CASTDLRGRYEQYF
size: once; D: .; J: TRBJ1-2; V: TRBV20-1; DNA: TGCAGTGCTCCCGGTGCCAATGGCTACACCTTC; CDR3: CSAPGANGYTF
size: many; D: TRBD2; J: TRBJ2-1; V: TRBV18; DNA: TGTGCCAGCTCACCTCTCCCAGCGGGAGGGACTGAGCAGTTCTTC; CDR3: CASSPLPAGGTEQFF
size: many; D: .; J: TRBJ1-5; V: TRBV19; DNA: TGTGCCAGTAGTATAGGAGGGACACGAAGCGATAGCAATCAGCCCCAGCATTTT; CDR3: CASSIGGTRSDSNQPQHF
size: .; D: TRBD1; J: TRBJ2-1; V: TRBV12-3/TRBV12-4; DNA: TGTGCCAGCAGCCACCGGGACAGGGGGTTCGGTGAGCAGTTCTTC; CDR3: CASSHRDRGFGEQFF
size: many; D: TRBD1; J: TRBJ1-1; V: TRBV4-1; DNA: TGCGCCAGCAGCCAGGGACAGGGGGCGCGTACTGAAGCTTTCTTT; CDR3: CASSQGQGARTEAFF
size: many; D: .; J: TRBJ1-1; V: TRBV19; DNA: TGTGCCAGTAGAAGAGTCGTGAACACTGAAGCTTTCTTT; CDR3: CASRRVVNTEAFF
size: many; D: .; J: TRBJ2-7; V: TRBV27; DNA: TGTGCCAGCAGGAGGGGTGTTGGGAACTACGAGCAGTACTTC; CDR3: CASRRGVGNYEQYF
size: many; D: .; J: TRBJ1-1; V: TRBV12-5; DNA: TGTGCTAGTGGCCGGGGGGGGGACACTGAAGCTTTCTTT; CDR3: CASGRGGDTEAFF
size: many; D: .; J: TRBJ1-1; V: TRBV6-1; DNA: TGTGCCAGCCAGCAGACGAACACTGAAGCTTTCTTT; CDR3: CASQQTNTEAFF
size: .; D: .; J: TRBJ2-7; V: TRBV5-1; DNA: TGCGCCAGCAGCTTTACCGGGGAATTCTCCTACGAGCAGTACTTC; CDR3: CASSFTGEFSYEQYF
size: few; D: TRBD2; J: TRBJ2-1; V: TRBV20-1; DNA: TGCAGTGCTAGGTTCGGGGGTAGCGGGAACAATGAGCAGTTCTTC; CDR3: CSARFGGSGNNEQFF
size: many; D: .; J: TRBJ1-4; V: TRBV12-5; DNA: TGTGCTAGTGGTTTGGGCCTGACCGAGATTAATAAAAAACTGTTTTTT; CDR3: CASGLGLTEINKKLFF
size: once; D: .; J: TRBJ1-4; V: TRBV28; DNA: TGTGCCAGCAGTCCAGCGGTGACAGGCGTCAATGAAAAACTGTTTTTT; CDR3: CASSPAVTGVNEKLFF
size: many; D: TRBD2; J: TRBJ2-1; V: TRBV12-3/TRBV12-4; DNA: TGTGCCAGCAGTTTAAGGGAGCGGGAGGGGGTTAAATGGTTCTTC; CDR3: CASSLREREGVKWFF
size: many; D: .; J: TRBJ2-5; V: TRBV20-1; DNA: TGCAGTGCTAGAGCGGGGGCCGGGACTACTGATGGGACCCAGTACTTC; CDR3: CSARAGAGTTDGTQYF
size: many; D: TRBD2; J: TRBJ2-7; V: TRBV2; DNA: TGTGCCAGAGGACTAGCGGGGAACTCCTACGAGCAGTACTTC; CDR3: CARGLAGNSYEQYF
size: .; D: .; J: TRBJ2-3; V: TRBV7-3; DNA: TGTGCCAGCAGCCCCGGAAGGGGAGCAGATACGCAGTATTTT; CDR3: CASSPGRGADTQYF
size: many; D: .; J: TRBJ2-1; V: TRBV11-2; DNA: TGTGCCAGCAGCTCGCCCTCGGACTTCTCGAATGAGCAGTTCTTC; CDR3: CASSSPSDFSNEQFF
size: many; D: TRBD1; J: TRBJ1-2; V: TRBV3-1; DNA: TGTGCCAGCAGCCAACATTCCACAGGGGGCGGCGGCTACACCTTC; CDR3: CASSQHSTGGGGYTF
size: many; D: TRBD1; J: TRBJ1-1; V: TRBV7-3; DNA: TGTGCCAGCAGCTCCAGGGGGAGGCACACTGAAGCTTTCTTT; CDR3: CASSSRGRHTEAFF
size: few; D: .; J: TRBJ2-7; V: TRBV25-1; DNA: TGTGCCAGCAGTACCCCCGACGGCACCCCCTTCAACGAGCAGTACTTC; CDR3: CASSTPDGTPFNEQYF
size: .; D: TRBD2; J: TRBJ2-2; V: TRBV7-9; DNA: TGTGCCAGCGTACTAGCGGGAGGCCCCAACACCGGGGAGCTGTTTTTT; CDR3: CASVLAGGPNTGELFF
size: many; D: TRBD2; J: TRBJ2-7; V: TRBV5-1; DNA: TGCGCCAGCAGCTTGGCGGGAGGGCTTGCCTACGAGCAGTACTTC; CDR3: CASSLAGGLAYEQYF
size: .; D: .; J: TRBJ1-5; V: TRBV5-5; DNA: TGTGCCAGCAGCTTGACGCAGGGGAGCAATCAGCCCCAGCATTTT; CDR3: CASSLTQGSNQPQHF